Following are 27 T cell receptor beta chains from one sample sequenced in a study of blood T cell repertoires in COVID-19. Method: immunoSEQ multiplex PCR; TCRdb's copy keeps in-frame clones and lacks some. The table has around 270,000 clones, 88% seen once. The sequencing sample was made of peripheral blood. Receptor source: a man aged 60-69 years who had recovered from COVID-19.

The V call is TRBV7-2, the J call TRBJ2-3; D gene unclear. V gave up 1 base and J gave up 0 bases, with 11 bases separating them. From germline, CDR1 is SGHTA and CDR2 FQGNSA. This CDR3 has 16 residues. CDR3 bases: TGTGCCAGCAGCTTAGGAGCTTCGCCTAGCACAGATACGCAGTATTTT. It specifies CASSLGASPSTDTQYF.

The chain carries TRBV25-1 and TRBJ1-1, with TRBD1 matching over 7 bases. This CDR3 region has 15 residues. Looked up from germline, CDR1 is MGHDK and CDR2 is SYGVNS. V lost 3 bases and J lost 8; bases outside the gene matches: 12. CDR3 bases: TGTGCCAGCAGTGATCCTCGACAGGGCGGGCGAGAAGCTTTCTTT. It yields the protein CASSDPRQGGREAFF.

V usage is TRBV11-2 and J usage is TRBJ1-2; possibly TRBD1 for D (6 bases). Germline-derived CDR1 and CDR2 are SGHAT and FQNNGV. The CDR3 runs to 15 residues. V shed 5 bases and J shed 4 bases, with 17 bases lying between them. The CDR3 nucleotides read TGTGCCAGCAGCCCCTCCCTACAGGGTGGCTATGGCTACACCTTC. It is translated as CASSPSLQGGYGYTF.

The chain employs TRBV7-2 and TRBJ2-5; maybe TRBD1 (6 bases). The CDR3 extends over 14 amino acids. Germline lookup yields CDR1 SGHTA and CDR2 FQGNSA. Deletions cut 5 bases from V and 5 bases from J, with 15 bases between. CDR3 nucleotide sequence: TGTGCCAGCAGCGCGGCCGGGACACGGGAGACCCAGTACTTC. Its protein is CASSAAGTRETQYF.

The chain is built from TRBV10-3 and TRBJ2-2, with 7 positions matching TRBD2. This CDR3 comprises 16 residues. The ends lost 4 bases at V and 1 base at J; junction bases unmatched: 6. CDR1 and CDR2 (germline): ENHRY, SYGVKD. This CDR3 reads CAISVREGKNTGELFF. As DNA, the CDR3 is TGTGCCATCAGTGTGAGGGAGGGCAAGAACACCGGGGAGCTGTTTTTT.

V gene TRBV6-1 combines with J gene TRBJ1-2, with TRBD1 as a possible D gene (5 bases). CDR3 size: 13 residues. Germline V gene sequence: CDR1 MNHNS, CDR2 SASEGT. The germline V and J ends were trimmed by 0 bases and 9 bases, with 11 bases remaining between them. CDR3 region: CASSEAFRASYTF. Written as DNA, the CDR3 is TGTGCCAGCAGTGAAGCGTTCAGGGCGAGCTACACCTTC.

The chain recombines TRBV19 with TRBJ2-7; the match to TRBD1 covers 9 bases. V lost 0 bases to trimming and J lost 4 bases; unmatched junction nucleotides: 7. This CDR3 has 16 residues. Germline V gene lookup returns CDR1 LNHDA and CDR2 SQIVND (reference sequence). CDR3 in amino acids: CASSIEWGQGLYEQYF. The DNA for the CDR3 is TGTGCCAGTAGTATAGAATGGGGACAGGGACTATACGAGCAGTACTTC.

V is TRBV3-1 (or the pseudogene TRBV3-2) and J is TRBJ1-4, with D possibly matching TRBD1 (6 bases). The germline gives CDR1 LGHDT, CDR2 YNNKEL (reference sequence). This CDR3 contains 16 residues. Between the trimmed V and J ends, which lost 0 bases and 6 bases, there was a span of 14 bases. CDR3 loop: CASSQDGGAQYEKLFF. For the CDR3, the DNA is TGTGCCAGCAGCCAAGATGGGGGGGCCCAATATGAAAAACTGTTTTTT.

This chain uses TRBV5-1 with TRBJ1-1, with 10 bases aligning to TRBD1. Germline assignment: CDR1 SGHRS and CDR2 YFSETQ. The CDR3 covers 15 residues. Unmatched junction bases numbered 13, after V lost 5 bases and J lost 9 bases. CDR3 amino acids: CASRLPGQGNNQAFF. The CDR3 DNA reads TGCGCCAGCAGGTTACCGGGACAGGGGAATAATCAAGCTTTCTTT.

In this sample, this clone turned up once. The chain recombines TRBV7-9 with TRBJ1-4, with 7 nucleotides matching TRBD1. The trim removed 5 bases at V and 0 bases at J, leaving 6 bases unmatched. This CDR3 is built from 16 residues. CDR1 is SEHNR and CDR2 is FQNEAQ in the germline V gene (reference sequence). CDR3 residues: CASSVGTAATNEKLFF. The CDR3 DNA reads TGTGCCAGCAGCGTCGGGACAGCTGCAACTAATGAAAAACTGTTTTTT.

The chain links TRBV3-1 (or the pseudogene TRBV3-2) to TRBJ2-1, with TRBD2 matching 11 bases. This CDR3 spans 15 amino acids. V lost 1 base to trimming and J lost 6 bases; unmatched junction nucleotides: 2. The germline V gene has CDR1 LGHDT and CDR2 YNNKEL (reference sequence). The CDR3 is CASSQVLAGANEQFF. CDR3 in DNA: TGTGCCAGCAGCCAAGTACTAGCGGGGGCCAATGAGCAGTTCTTC.

The rearrangement joins TRBV6-5 to TRBJ2-3; 7 nucleotides match TRBD1. Germline V CDR1 and CDR2: MNHEY, SVGAGI. This CDR3 comprises 14 residues. The V and J ends lost 6 bases and 2 bases, in that order; junction bases with no gene match: 5. In DNA form, the CDR3 reads TGTGCCAGCAGGAAGGGACAGACCACAGATACGCAGTATTTT. Translating gives CASRKGQTTDTQYF.

This chain connects TRBV9 to TRBJ2-3; unclear D gene. CDR3 length: 14 residues. CDR1 is SGDLS, CDR2 YYNGEE, per germline. V gave up 2 bases and J gave up 2 bases, with 9 bases separating them. The CDR3 sequence: CASSVNSPTDTQYF. The CDR3 region has the DNA TGTGCCAGCAGCGTTAACAGTCCCACAGATACGCAGTATTTT.

V usage is TRBV18 and J usage is TRBJ2-7; perhaps TRBD1 as D (5 bases). This CDR3 contains 14 residues. V was pared by 3 bases and J by 3 bases, with 12 bases between. Germline CDR1 reads KGHSH; CDR2 reads LQKENI. CDR3 bases: TGTGCCAGCTCACCGGGCAGGGTACTCTACGAGCAGTACTTC. It specifies CASSPGRVLYEQYF. Based on the CDR3 plus reference TRBV18 and TRBJ2-7, the full variable domain is NAGVMQNPRHLVRRRGQEARLRCSPMKGHSHVYWYRQLPEEGLKFMVYLQKENIIDESGMPKERFSAEFPKEGPSILRIQQVVRGDSAAYFCASSPGRVLYEQYFGPGTRLTVT.

The rearrangement uses TRBV5-4 and TRBJ1-2, with 8 nucleotides matching TRBD1. CDR1 SGHNT and CDR2 YYREEE come from the germline V gene (reference sequence). J gave up 4 bases and V 6 bases, and 11 bases lay outside the gene matches. The CDR3 sequence is 15 residues long. This CDR3 is CASTYTGTGSYGYTF. The CDR3 nucleotides read TGTGCCAGCACTTATACCGGGACAGGAAGCTATGGCTACACCTTC. Variable domain in full (rest from reference TRBV5-4 and TRBJ1-2): ETGVTQSPTHLIKTRGQQVTLRCSSQSGHNTVSWYQQALGQGPQFIFQYYREEENGRGNFPPRFSGLQFPNYSSELNVNALELDDSALYLCASTYTGTGSYGYTFGSGTRLTVV.

The V and J genes are TRBV7-3 and TRBJ2-3; 10 bases agree with TRBD1. With V trimmed by 5 bases and J by 4 bases, 6 bases remained unmatched. This CDR3 is 15 amino acids long. From germline, CDR1 is SGHTA and CDR2 FQGTGA. This CDR3 is CASSPGQGVSDTQYF. The CDR3 nucleotides read TGTGCCAGCAGCCCAGGACAGGGGGTATCAGATACGCAGTATTTT.

The V gene is TRBV18, the J gene TRBJ2-7; 7 bases are shared with TRBD1. Germline CDR1 and CDR2: KGHSH and LQKENI. After removal of 5 bases from V and 1 base from J, the junction contained 2 bases not matched to a gene. The CDR3 loop spans 13 amino acids. The CDR3 protein is CASSTTGSYEQYF. In nucleotides, the CDR3 is TGTGCCAGCTCAACGACAGGGTCCTACGAGCAGTACTTC.

The chain recombines TRBV5-1 with TRBJ1-4; the D gene is possibly TRBD1 (5 bases). This CDR3 is built from 14 residues. Per germline, CDR1 SGHRS and CDR2 YFSETQ. Deletions cut 4 bases from V and 6 bases from J, with 13 bases between. CDR3: CASSTGEGYEKLFF. In nucleotides, the CDR3 is TGCGCCAGCAGCACGGGGGAGGGGTATGAAAAACTGTTTTTT.

The V call is TRBV19, the J call TRBJ2-5; 9 bases agree with TRBD2. The germline V gene has CDR1 LNHDA and CDR2 SQIVND (reference sequence). This CDR3 comprises 16 residues. V dropped 1 base and J dropped 5; count of bases not matched to a gene: 8. CDR3 sequence reads: CASSIVLAGLLETQYF. The CDR3 nucleotides read TGTGCCAGTAGTATAGTTCTAGCGGGGTTGTTGGAGACCCAGTACTTC.

This chain uses TRBV4-1 with TRBJ2-3, with 11 bases lining up with TRBD2. Germline V CDR1 and CDR2: MGHRA, YSYEKL. With 2 bases clipped from V and 7 bases from J, the junction kept 5 bases outside the gene matches. The CDR3 has 15 amino acids. The CDR3 sequence is CASSQLLAGAHTQYF. DNA for the CDR3: TGCGCCAGCAGCCAACTACTAGCGGGGGCCCATACGCAGTATTTT.

The chain recombines TRBV6-2 or TRBV6-3 with TRBJ2-3; D is perhaps TRBD2 (6 bases). In germline, CDR1 is MNHEY, CDR2 SVGEGT. This CDR3 is built from 18 residues. V lost 2 bases and J lost 1, with 19 bases in between. The CDR3 DNA follows: TGTGCCAGCAGTTACCAGCCCGGGAGCGGGCGACGCACAGATACGCAGTATTTT. It specifies CASSYQPGSGRRTDTQYF.

J is TRBJ2-1 and V is TRBV7-8, with 12 bases that match TRBD2. The CDR3 spans 17 residues. With 1 base clipped from V and 8 bases from J, the junction kept 9 bases outside the gene matches. CDR1 SGHVS and CDR2 FQNEAQ come from the germline V gene. The CDR3 loop is CASSLGVLAGGQDEQFF. The DNA for the CDR3 is TGTGCCAGCAGCTTAGGAGTCCTAGCGGGGGGGCAGGATGAGCAGTTCTTC.

This chain uses TRBV7-2 with TRBJ1-5; tentative D call: TRBD1 (5 bases). Deletions cut 6 bases from V and 6 bases from J, with 12 bases between. The CDR3 covers 13 residues. Germline V gene data show CDR1 as SGHTA and CDR2 as FQGNSA. The DNA of the CDR3 is TGTGCCAGCAGTCCCTCCAGGGTTCAGCCCCAGCATTTT. Protein product: CASSPSRVQPQHF.

This chain links TRBV25-1 with TRBJ2-3, with 12 bases that match TRBD2. The germline V gene encodes CDR1 MGHDK and CDR2 SYGVNS. V trimming: 8 bases; J trimming: 1 base; junction bases outside the gene matches: 1. This CDR3 is built from 14 residues. The CDR3: CASRLAGGTDTQYF. The CDR3 DNA follows: TGTGCCAGCCGACTAGCGGGGGGCACAGATACGCAGTATTTT. Complete variable domain (other parts from reference TRBV25-1 and TRBJ2-3): EADIYQTPRYLVIGTGKKITLECSQTMGHDKMYWYQQDPGMELHLIHYSYGVNSTEKGDLSSESTVSRIRTEHFPLTLESARPSHTSQYLCASRLAGGTDTQYFGPGTRLTVL.

The chain employs TRBV7-3 and TRBJ2-1; D is unresolved. Germline CDR1 reads SGHTA; CDR2 reads FQGTGA. This CDR3 region has 11 residues. Trimming cost V 5 bases and J 6 bases, with 5 bases left between them. The CDR3 is CASSVSNEQFF. The CDR3 coding sequence is TGTGCCAGCAGCGTGAGCAATGAGCAGTTCTTC.

The V gene is TRBV9, the J gene TRBJ2-1, with 9 bases fitting TRBD1. Germline assignment: CDR1 SGDLS and CDR2 YYNGEE. Trimming removed 0 bases from V and 6 bases from J; junction bases left unmatched: 1. The CDR3 has 14 amino acids. CDR3 amino acids: CASSVGDRVNEQFF. CDR3 coding DNA: TGTGCCAGCAGCGTAGGGGACAGGGTCAATGAGCAGTTCTTC.

This rearrangement joins TRBV12-5 to TRBJ2-3; 8 bases fit TRBD1. Germline V CDR1 and CDR2: LGHNT, FRNRAP. With V trimmed by 4 bases and J by 2 bases, 11 bases remained unmatched. This CDR3 is built from 17 residues. The CDR3 sequence: CASGSGDRLLDTDTQYF. CDR3 bases: TGTGCTAGTGGTTCGGGGGACAGGTTGCTGGACACAGATACGCAGTATTTT.